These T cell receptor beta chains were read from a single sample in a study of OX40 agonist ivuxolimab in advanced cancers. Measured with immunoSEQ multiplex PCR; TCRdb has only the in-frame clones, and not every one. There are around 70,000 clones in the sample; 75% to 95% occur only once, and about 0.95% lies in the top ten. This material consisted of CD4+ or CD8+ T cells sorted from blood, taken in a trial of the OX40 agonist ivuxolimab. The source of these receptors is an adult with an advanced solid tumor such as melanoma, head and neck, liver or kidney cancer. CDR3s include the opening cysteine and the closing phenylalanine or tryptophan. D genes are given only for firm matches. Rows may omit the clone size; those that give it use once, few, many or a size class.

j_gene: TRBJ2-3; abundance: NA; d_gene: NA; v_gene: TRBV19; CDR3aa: CASSIARSLPSTDTQYF; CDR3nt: TGTGCCAGTAGTATAGCGAGGAGCCTCCCTAGCACAGATACGCAGTATTTT
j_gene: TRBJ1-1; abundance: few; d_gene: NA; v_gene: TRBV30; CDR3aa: CAWSVRQSTEAFF; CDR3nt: TGTGCCTGGAGTGTACGACAGTCCACTGAAGCTTTCTTT
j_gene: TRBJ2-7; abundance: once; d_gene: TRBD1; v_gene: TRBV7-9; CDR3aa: CASSFGTGTYEQYF; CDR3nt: TGTGCCAGCAGTTTCGGGACAGGGACCTACGAGCAGTACTTC
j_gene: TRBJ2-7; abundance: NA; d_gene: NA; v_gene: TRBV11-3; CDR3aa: CASSLASEKFDEQYF; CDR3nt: TGTGCCAGCAGCTTGGCAAGCGAGAAGTTTGACGAGCAGTACTTC
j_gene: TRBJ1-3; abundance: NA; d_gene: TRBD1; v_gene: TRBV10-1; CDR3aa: CASSESGTAGNTIYF; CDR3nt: TGCGCCAGCAGTGAGTCGGGGACAGCGGGAAACACCATATATTTT
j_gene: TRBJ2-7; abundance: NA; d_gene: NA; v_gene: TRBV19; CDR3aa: CASSVDRSSYEQYF; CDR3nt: TGTGCCAGTAGTGTTGACAGGAGCTCCTACGAGCAGTACTTC
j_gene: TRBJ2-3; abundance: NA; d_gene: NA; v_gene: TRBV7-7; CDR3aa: CASSPGPSTDTQYF; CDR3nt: TGTGCTAGCAGCCCCGGCCCTAGCACAGATACGCAGTATTTT
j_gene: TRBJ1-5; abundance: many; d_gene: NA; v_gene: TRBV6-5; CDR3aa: CASSYSRGGDQPQHF; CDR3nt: TGTGCCAGCAGTTACTCTCGAGGGGGGGATCAGCCCCAGCATTTT
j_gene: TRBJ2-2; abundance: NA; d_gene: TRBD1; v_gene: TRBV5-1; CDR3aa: CASSWTGPNTGELFF; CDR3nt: TGCGCCAGCAGCTGGACAGGGCCGAACACCGGGGAGCTGTTTTTT
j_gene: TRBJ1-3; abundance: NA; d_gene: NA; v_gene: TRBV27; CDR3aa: CASSLGTGASGNTIYF; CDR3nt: TGTGCCAGCAGTTTGGGTACGGGGGCTAGTGGAAACACCATATATTTT
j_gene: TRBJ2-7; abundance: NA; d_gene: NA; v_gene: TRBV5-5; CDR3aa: CASRNHYEQYF; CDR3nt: TGTGCCAGCAGAAACCACTACGAGCAGTACTTC
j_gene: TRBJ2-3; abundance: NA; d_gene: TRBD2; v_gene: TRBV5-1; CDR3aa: CASSLVAGEGADTQYF; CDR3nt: TGCGCCAGCAGCTTGGTAGCGGGAGAAGGTGCAGATACGCAGTATTTT
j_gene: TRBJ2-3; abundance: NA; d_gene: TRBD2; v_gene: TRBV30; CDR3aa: CAWSVPGGADTQYF; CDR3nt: TGTGCCTGGAGTGTACCCGGGGGGGCAGATACGCAGTATTTT
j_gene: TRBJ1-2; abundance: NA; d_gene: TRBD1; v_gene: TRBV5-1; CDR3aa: CASSPGTGETYGYTF; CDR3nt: TGCGCCAGCAGCCCTGGGACAGGCGAAACCTATGGCTACACCTTC
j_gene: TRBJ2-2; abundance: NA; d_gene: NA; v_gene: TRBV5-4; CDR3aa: CASSLATAGELFF; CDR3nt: TGTGCCAGCAGCTTGGCGACCGCCGGGGAGCTGTTTTTT
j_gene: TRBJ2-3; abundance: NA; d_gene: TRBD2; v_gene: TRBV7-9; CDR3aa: CASSSGTSPNLATQYF; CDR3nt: TGTGCCAGCAGCTCCGGGACTAGCCCAAATTTAGCTACGCAGTATTTT
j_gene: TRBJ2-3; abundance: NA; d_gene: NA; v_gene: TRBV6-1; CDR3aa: CASSLASYDTQYF; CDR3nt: TGTGCCAGCAGTTTAGCGTCCTATGATACGCAGTATTTT
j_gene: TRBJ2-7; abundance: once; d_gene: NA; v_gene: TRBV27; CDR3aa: CASSRTYEQYF; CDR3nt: TGTGCCAGCAGTCGAACCTACGAGCAGTACTTC
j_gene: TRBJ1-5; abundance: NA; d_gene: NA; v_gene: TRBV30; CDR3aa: CAWSSGEQPQHF; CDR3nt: TGTGCCTGGTCGTCGGGGGAACAGCCCCAGCATTTT
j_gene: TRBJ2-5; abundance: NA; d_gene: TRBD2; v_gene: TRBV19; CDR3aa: CASSAAGGETQYF; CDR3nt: TGTGCCAGTAGTGCAGCGGGGGGGGAGACCCAGTACTTC
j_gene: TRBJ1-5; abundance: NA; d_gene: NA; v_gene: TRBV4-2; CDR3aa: CASSQESFDQPQHF; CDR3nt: TGTGCCAGCAGCCAGGAAAGCTTCGATCAGCCCCAGCATTTT
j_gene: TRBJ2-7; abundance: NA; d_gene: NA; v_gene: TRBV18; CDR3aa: CASSPEGRGIEQYF; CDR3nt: TGTGCCAGCTCACCGGAGGGACGTGGGATCGAGCAGTACTTC
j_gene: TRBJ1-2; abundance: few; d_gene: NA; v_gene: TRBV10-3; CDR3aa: CAISEGDLGYTF; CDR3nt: TGTGCCATCAGCGAGGGAGACCTTGGCTACACCTTC
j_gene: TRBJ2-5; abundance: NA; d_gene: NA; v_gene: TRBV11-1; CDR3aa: CASSLARGQETQYF; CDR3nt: TGTGCCAGCAGCTTAGCCCGGGGACAAGAGACCCAGTACTTC
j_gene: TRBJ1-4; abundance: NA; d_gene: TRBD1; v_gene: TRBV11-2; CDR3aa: CASSRGTVATNEKLFF; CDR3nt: TGTGCCAGCAGCCGGGGGACAGTTGCAACTAATGAAAAACTGTTTTTT
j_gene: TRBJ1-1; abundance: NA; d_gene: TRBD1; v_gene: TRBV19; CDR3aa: CASSTRDRGPTEAFF; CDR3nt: TGTGCCAGTAGTACCCGGGACAGGGGGCCCACTGAAGCTTTCTTT
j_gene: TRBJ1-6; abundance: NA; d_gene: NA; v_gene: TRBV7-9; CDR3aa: CASSHTGTDNSPLHF; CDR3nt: TGTGCCAGCAGCCATACCGGGACCGATAATTCACCCCTCCACTTT
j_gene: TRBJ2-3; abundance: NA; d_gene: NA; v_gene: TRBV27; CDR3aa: CASSLSGRPSTDTQYF; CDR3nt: TGTGCCAGCAGTTTATCAGGCAGACCCTCCACAGATACGCAGTATTTT
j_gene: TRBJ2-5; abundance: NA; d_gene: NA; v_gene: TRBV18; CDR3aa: CASSPQEGQGQETQYF; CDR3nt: TGTGCCAGCTCACCTCAAGAGGGGCAGGGCCAAGAGACCCAGTACTTC
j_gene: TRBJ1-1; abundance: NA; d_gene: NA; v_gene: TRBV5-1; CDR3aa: CASSLEGRTNTEAFF; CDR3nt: TGCGCCAGCAGCTTGGAGGGCAGGACGAACACTGAAGCTTTCTTT
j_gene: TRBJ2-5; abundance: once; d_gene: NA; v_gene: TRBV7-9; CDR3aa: CASSARPPEETQYF; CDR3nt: TGTGCCAGCAGCGCACGGCCCCCCGAGGAGACCCAGTACTTC
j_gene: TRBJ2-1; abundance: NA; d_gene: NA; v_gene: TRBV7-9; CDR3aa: CASSLVSAAGQQFF; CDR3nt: TGTGCCAGCAGCTTAGTTTCTGCGGCAGGTCAGCAGTTCTTC
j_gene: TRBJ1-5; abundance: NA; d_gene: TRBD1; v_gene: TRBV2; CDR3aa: CASSADRESQPQHF; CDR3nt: TGTGCCAGCAGTGCTGACAGGGAGAGTCAGCCCCAGCATTTT
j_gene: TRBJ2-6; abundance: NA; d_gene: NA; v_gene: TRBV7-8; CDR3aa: CASSSQGFGANVLTF; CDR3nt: TGTGCCAGCAGCTCCCAGGGCTTCGGGGCCAACGTCCTGACTTTC
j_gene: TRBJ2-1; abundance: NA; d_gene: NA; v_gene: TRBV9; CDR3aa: CASSVGSYNEQFF; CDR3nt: TGTGCCAGCAGCGTCGGTTCCTACAATGAGCAGTTCTTC
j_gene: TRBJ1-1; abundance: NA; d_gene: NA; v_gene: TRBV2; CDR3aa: CASSEVGLRNTEAFF; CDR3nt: TGTGCCAGCAGTGAAGTGGGGCTCAGGAACACTGAAGCTTTCTTT
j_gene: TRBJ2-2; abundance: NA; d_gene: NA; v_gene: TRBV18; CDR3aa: CASSQEDSATGELFF; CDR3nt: TGTGCCAGCTCCCAGGAAGACAGCGCCACCGGGGAGCTGTTTTTT
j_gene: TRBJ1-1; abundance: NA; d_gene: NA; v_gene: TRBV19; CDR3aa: CASSLDSGNTEAFF; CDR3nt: TGTGCCAGTAGTCTAGACTCGGGGAACACTGAAGCTTTCTTT
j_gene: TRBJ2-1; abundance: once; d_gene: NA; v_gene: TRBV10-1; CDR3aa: CASSSSRNEQFF; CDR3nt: TGCGCCAGCAGTTCAAGTCGCAATGAGCAGTTCTTC
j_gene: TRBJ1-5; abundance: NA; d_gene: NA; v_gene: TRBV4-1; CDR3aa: CASSQGLGAVNQPQHF; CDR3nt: TGCGCCAGCAGCCAAGGGCTCGGGGCAGTAAATCAGCCCCAGCATTTT
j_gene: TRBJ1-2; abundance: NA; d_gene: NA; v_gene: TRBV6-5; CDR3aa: CATTSGGVPGGYTF; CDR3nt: TGTGCGACTACATCGGGCGGGGTACCTGGTGGCTACACCTTC
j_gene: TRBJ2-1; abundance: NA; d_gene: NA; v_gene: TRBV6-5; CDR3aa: CASWTYNEQFF; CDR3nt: TGTGCCAGTTGGACCTACAATGAGCAGTTCTTC
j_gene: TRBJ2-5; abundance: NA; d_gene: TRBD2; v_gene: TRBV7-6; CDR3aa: CASSLLAGGGQETQYF; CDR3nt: TGTGCCAGCAGCTTGTTAGCGGGAGGAGGGCAAGAGACCCAGTACTTC
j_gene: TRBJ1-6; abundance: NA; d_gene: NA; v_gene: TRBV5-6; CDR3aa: CASSLGDILNSPLHF; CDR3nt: TGTGCCAGCAGCTTGGGGGACATCTTAAATTCACCCCTCCACTTT
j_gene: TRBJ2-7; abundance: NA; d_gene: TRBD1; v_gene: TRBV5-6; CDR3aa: CASSHTGQGGYEQYF; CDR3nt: TGTGCCAGCAGCCATACAGGACAGGGGGGATACGAGCAGTACTTC
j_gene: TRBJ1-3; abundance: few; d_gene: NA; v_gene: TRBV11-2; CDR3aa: CASSLDARSGNTIYF; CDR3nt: TGTGCCAGCAGCTTAGATGCCAGATCTGGAAACACCATATATTTT
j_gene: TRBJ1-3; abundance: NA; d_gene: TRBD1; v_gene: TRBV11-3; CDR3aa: CASSLNRDSRNTIYF; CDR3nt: TGTGCCAGCAGCTTGAACCGGGACAGTCGAAACACCATATATTTT
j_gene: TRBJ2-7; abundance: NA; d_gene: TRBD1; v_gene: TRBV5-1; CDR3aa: CASSLAGGTGVEQYF; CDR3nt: TGCGCCAGCAGCTTGGCCGGGGGGACAGGGGTCGAGCAGTACTTC
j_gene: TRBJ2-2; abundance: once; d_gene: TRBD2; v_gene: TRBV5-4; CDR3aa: CASSFRLAGDTGELFF; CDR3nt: TGTGCCAGCAGCTTCCGACTAGCGGGGGACACCGGGGAGCTGTTTTTT
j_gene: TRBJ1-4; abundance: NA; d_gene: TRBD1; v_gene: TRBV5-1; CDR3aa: CASSSRTGATNEKLFF; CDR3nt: TGCGCCAGCAGCTCGCGGACAGGGGCAACTAATGAAAAACTGTTTTTT
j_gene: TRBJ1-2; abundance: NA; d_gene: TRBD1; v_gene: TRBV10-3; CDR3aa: CAISGGTGVDNYGYTF; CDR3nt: TGTGCCATCAGTGGGGGGACAGGGGTGGATAACTATGGCTACACCTTC
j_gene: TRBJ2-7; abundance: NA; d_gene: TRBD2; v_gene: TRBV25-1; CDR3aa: CASSDPQGLAPDEQYF; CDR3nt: TGTGCCAGCAGTGATCCCCAGGGACTAGCGCCTGACGAGCAGTACTTC
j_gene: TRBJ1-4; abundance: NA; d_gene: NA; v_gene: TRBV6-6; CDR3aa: CASRWTAATNEKLFF; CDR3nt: TGTGCCAGCAGATGGACAGCTGCAACTAATGAAAAACTGTTTTTT
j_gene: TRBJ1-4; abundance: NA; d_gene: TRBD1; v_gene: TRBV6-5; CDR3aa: CASSSQGGNEKLFF; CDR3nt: TGTGCCAGCAGTAGCCAGGGGGGGAACGAAAAACTGTTTTTT
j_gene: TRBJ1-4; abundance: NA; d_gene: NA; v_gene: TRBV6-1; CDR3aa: CASSERQINEKLFF; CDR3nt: TGTGCCAGCAGTGAAAGACAGATTAATGAAAAACTGTTTTTT